Presented here are 27 T cell receptor beta chains from one specimen sequenced in a study of T cell repertoires in cytomegalovirus infection. TCRdb ran MiXCR on the reads and lists one entry per CDR3 protein. The repertoire includes 300,000 to 400,000 distinct CDR3 sequences, roughly 25% of them detected once, and 10% to 15% sits in the top ten. No antigens are known for them. This specimen consisted of cultured PBMCs, obtained from culture after CMV antigen stimulation. The origin of the receptors is a human donor in good health (CMV status not recorded). Some clones in this sample may be carry-over from other donors' samples.

This clonotype was counted ten times or more. The chain couples TRBV7-8 to TRBJ2-2, with D possibly matching TRBD1 (5 bases). The length of the CDR3 is 15 residues. Per germline, CDR1 SGHVS and CDR2 FQNEAQ. V lost 5 bases and J lost 4, with 14 bases in between. CDR3: CASSLGRVGTGELFF. The DNA of the CDR3 is TGTGCCAGCAGCCTAGGCAGGGTTGGCACCGGGGAGCTGTTTTTT. Filled out from reference TRBV7-8 and TRBJ2-2, the complete variable domain reads GAGVSQSPRYKVAKRGQDVALRCDPISGHVSLFWYQQALGQGPEFLTYFQNEAQLDKSGLPSDRFFAERPEGSVSTLKIQRTQQEDSAVYLCASSLGRVGTGELFFGEGSRLTVL.

CDR3 protein: CAWSGWAQGGSPLHF. The CDR3 DNA follows: TGTGCCTGGAGTGGTTGGGCTCAGGGCGGCTCACCCCTCCACTTT. The chain couples TRBV30 to TRBJ1-6; D possibly corresponds to TRBD1 (5 bases). Germline CDR1 GTSNPN, CDR2 SVGIG (reference sequence). The length of the CDR3 is 15 residues. Trimming took off 1 base at V and 10 bases at J, with 17 bases between the two ends.

The chain has TRBV18 and TRBJ2-7, with unresolved D. V lost 3 bases and J lost 2, with 11 bases in between. The CDR3 is 14 residues long. Germline CDR1 reads KGHSH; CDR2 reads LQKENI. CDR3 residues: CASSPLVRPYEQYV. The CDR3 DNA reads TGTGCCAGCTCACCGTTAGTCCGGCCCTACGAGCAGTACGTC.

The CDR3 bases are TGTGCCAGCAGCTTATCCGAGGGGAGAAGAGCTTTCTTT. Its protein is CASSLSEGRRAFF. The chain recombines TRBV7-4 with TRBJ1-1, with TRBD1 as a possible D gene (5 bases). V shed 2 bases and J shed 10 bases, with 14 bases lying between them. This CDR3 has 13 residues. Germline CDR1 reads SGHVT; CDR2 reads SQSDAQ.

For this clonotype: The conserved phenylalanine or tryptophan normally closing the CDR3 is absent here, so this likely arose from a read error. This chain links TRBV15 with TRBJ1-3, with D unresolved. The germline V gene encodes CDR1 LNHNV and CDR2 YYDKDF (reference sequence). The CDR3 totals 13 residues. Trimming stripped 8 bases from V and 3 bases from J, with 11 bases between. This CDR3 reads CATSRGIGNTIYL. The CDR3 coding sequence is TGTGCCACCTCGCGGGGTATTGGAAACACCATATATCTT.

The gene calls are TRBV4-2 and TRBJ1-1; D perhaps matches TRBD1 (6 bases). V dropped 7 bases and J dropped 5 bases, with 26 bases sitting between them. CDR3 length: 17 amino acids. Germline-derived CDR1 and CDR2 are LGHNA and YNFKEQ. CDR3 sequence (DNA): TGTGCCAGCACCCCCCGGTTAGGGGCCGGGGGCGAAACTGAAGCTTTCTTT. Its protein product is CASTPRLGAGGETEAFF.

This clonotype was observed a handful of times. The chain joins TRBV11-1 to TRBJ2-2; D might be TRBD2 (7 bases). This CDR3 contains 15 residues. Trimming pared 7 bases from V and 0 bases from J, leaving 12 bases between. In germline, CDR1 is SGHAT, CDR2 FQDESV (reference sequence). The CDR3 reads CASNAGGPNTGELFF. In DNA form, the CDR3 reads TGTGCCAGCAACGCCGGGGGGCCGAACACCGGGGAGCTGTTTTTT.

The chain carries TRBV5-4 and TRBJ2-1; the D gene is possibly TRBD1 (5 bases). V was pared by 4 bases and J by 7 bases, with 15 bases between. The CDR3 extends over 14 amino acids. Germline-derived CDR1 and CDR2 are SGHNT and YYREEE (reference sequence). CDR3 bases: TGTGCCAGCAGCCCGGAAGGCAGGGCGAATGAGCAGTTCTTC. Its translation: CASSPEGRANEQFF.

V usage is TRBV12-3 or TRBV12-4 and J usage is TRBJ2-1, with TRBD2 matching 7 bases. This CDR3 region has 17 residues. Trimming cost V 0 bases and J 5 bases; bases outside gene matches: 10. DNA of the CDR3: TGTGCCAGCAGTTTAGCCCTTGGAGGGAGGGGTGACAATGAGCAGTTCTTC. Translation gives CASSLALGGRGDNEQFF.

The chain carries TRBV29-1 and TRBJ2-7; 11 bases line up with TRBD2. The ends lost 4 bases at V and 0 bases at J; junction bases unmatched: 5. The germline V gene encodes CDR1 SQVTM and CDR2 ANQGSEA. The CDR3 extends over 15 amino acids. The CDR3 DNA sequence: TGCAGCGTTGTTGGGACTAGCGGTAGCTCCTACGAGCAGTACTTC. Protein: CSVVGTSGSSYEQYF.

The CDR3 loop reads CSVDLDSSYGYTF. Written as DNA, the CDR3 is TGCAGCGTTGACTTAGACAGCTCATATGGCTACACCTTC. The gene calls are TRBV29-1 and TRBJ1-2, with a tentative D call TRBD1 (5 bases). Trimming removed 3 bases from V and 5 bases from J, with 13 bases in between. The CDR3 consists of 13 residues. Germline lookup yields CDR1 SQVTM and CDR2 ANQGSEA. The whole variable domain, remainder taken from reference TRBV29-1 and TRBJ1-2, is SAVISQKPSRDICQRGTSLTIQCQVDSQVTMMFWYRQQPGQSLTLIATANQGSEATYESGFVIDKFPISRPNLTFSTLTVSNMSPEDSSIYLCSVDLDSSYGYTFGSGTRLTVV.

V usage is TRBV19 and J usage is TRBJ1-2, with TRBD1 matching over 9 bases. The length of the CDR3 is 16 residues. The V and J ends lost 4 bases and 7 bases, in that order; junction bases with no gene match: 13. Per germline, CDR1 LNHDA and CDR2 SQIVND (reference sequence). The CDR3 reads CASSRGQGASDSGYTF. CDR3 DNA: TGTGCCAGTAGTAGGGGACAGGGCGCGTCGGACAGTGGCTACACCTTC. Full variable domain (missing parts from reference TRBV19 and TRBJ1-2): DGGITQSPKYLFRKEGQNVTLSCEQNLNHDAMYWYRQDPGQGLRLIYYSQIVNDFQKGDIAEGYSVSREKKESFPLTVTSAQKNPTAFYLCASSRGQGASDSGYTFGSGTRLTVV.

This clonotype is labeled as medium-sized (0.01 to 0.1%). The chain has TRBV7-2 and TRBJ1-2, with 12 nucleotides matching TRBD1. The ends lost 5 bases at V and 4 bases at J; junction bases unmatched: 8. The CDR3 has 16 residues. Germline V CDR1 and CDR2: SGHTA, FQGNSA. CDR3 in DNA: TGTGCCAGCAGCCTCGGGACAGGGGGCTCCCGCTATGGCTACACCTTC. Translated: CASSLGTGGSRYGYTF. Full variable domain (remainder filled in from reference TRBV7-2 and TRBJ1-2): GAGVSQSPSNKVTEKGKDVELRCDPISGHTALYWYRQSLGQGLEFLIYFQGNSAPDKSGLPSDRFSAERTGGSVSTLTIQRTQQEDSAVYLCASSLGTGGSRYGYTFGSGTRLTVV.

This clonotype was observed at least ten times. The chain employs TRBV6-1 and TRBJ2-7; no clear D gene. V lost 0 bases, J lost 5 bases, and 17 bases lay in between. Germline lookup yields CDR1 MNHNS and CDR2 SASEGT. The CDR3 covers 16 residues. The DNA for the CDR3 is TGTGCCAGCAGTGAAGCAGGTCTGGGCGGTACCAACGAGCAGTACGTC. This codes for CASSEAGLGGTNEQYV.

V and J are TRBV12-3 or TRBV12-4 and TRBJ2-1; 7 bases are shared with TRBD1. The CDR3 is 15 residues long. J lost 2 bases, V lost 5 bases, and 6 bases had no gene match. CDR3: CASSPPGGPYNEQFF. The CDR3, as DNA: TGTGCCAGCAGTCCTCCAGGGGGTCCCTACAATGAGCAGTTCTTC.

This clonotype was picked up many times. The chain joins TRBV7-2 to TRBJ2-5; D gene ambiguous. Germline V lookup: CDR1 SGHTA, CDR2 FQGNSA. The length of the CDR3 is 14 residues. Trimming removed 5 bases from V and 6 bases from J, with 16 bases in between. The CDR3 region is CASSRPHIPQTQYF. The CDR3 coding sequence is TGTGCCAGCAGCCGCCCCCACATCCCCCAGACCCAGTACTTC.

The V gene is TRBV10-3, the J gene TRBJ2-5; D not resolved. With 11 bases removed from V and 0 bases from J, the gap between germline ends came to 19 bases. This CDR3 region has 15 residues. Germline V gene sequence: CDR1 ENHRY, CDR2 SYGVKD. Here the CDR3 reads CAVAVISSDQETQYF. As DNA, the CDR3 is TGTGCCGTCGCGGTCATATCGAGCGACCAAGAGACCCAGTACTTC.

This clonotype was counted between two and nine times. The genes are TRBV4-1 and TRBJ2-5; D might be TRBD1 (5 bases). CDR1 is MGHRA, CDR2 YSYEKL, per germline. V gave up 4 bases and J gave up 5 bases, with 8 bases separating them. The CDR3 length is 12 residues. CDR3 DNA sequence: TGCGCCAGCAGCCCAGGGATCGAGACCCAGTACTTC. Protein product: CASSPGIETQYF.

This clonotype was picked up a small number of times. J is TRBJ2-6 and V is TRBV6-2 or TRBV6-3, with TRBD2 matching over 15 bases. V was clipped by 6 bases and J by 2 bases; unmatched bases: 8. Germline lookup yields CDR1 MNHEY and CDR2 SVGEGT. The CDR3 runs to 19 residues. This chain's CDR3 is CASSQAGLAGGTGANVLTF. CDR3 coding DNA: TGTGCCAGCAGCCAGGCCGGACTAGCGGGAGGGACTGGGGCCAACGTCCTGACTTTC.

The V call is TRBV5-5, the J call TRBJ2-3, with 10 nucleotides matching TRBD2. Trimming took 0 bases from V and 3 from J; bases not matched to a gene: 4. The germline V gene encodes CDR1 SGHKS and CDR2 YYEKEE (reference sequence). This CDR3 comprises 16 residues. The CDR3 DNA reads TGTGCCAGCAGCTTGGCCCTAGCGGGAGTTACAGATACGCAGTATTTT. Its translation: CASSLALAGVTDTQYF.

This clonotype was detected only once. The V call is TRBV7-9, the J call TRBJ2-1; D is uncertain. The ends were cut back, 3 bases at V and 0 bases at J, with 9 bases in the middle. This CDR3 region has 15 residues. Germline V CDR1 and CDR2: SEHNR, FQNEAQ (reference sequence). CDR3 coding DNA: TGTGCCAGCAGCTTGAGCGAGACCTCCTACAATGAGCAGTTCTTC. This codes for CASSLSETSYNEQFF.

This clonotype appeared a few times. The chain links TRBV7-2 to TRBJ1-2; TRBD1 agrees at 8 bases. The V gene's germline CDR1 is SGHTA and CDR2 FQGNSA. V gave up 6 bases and J gave up 2 bases; unmatched junction bases: 11. The CDR3 runs 16 residues. The CDR3 nucleotides are TGTGCCAGCAGTCGGACGACAGGGGTTTGGAACTATGGCTACACCTTC. This gives the protein CASSRTTGVWNYGYTF.

Regarding this clonotype: Since a much larger clone is just one base distant, this may be a read error. The V and J genes are TRBV7-8 and TRBJ2-6, with D possibly TRBD1 on 5 matching bases. CDR3 length: 20 amino acids. Germline CDR1 is SGHVS and CDR2 is FQNEAQ. CDR3 amino acids: CASSLAVVRVVRSGVNVLTF. The CDR3 nucleotides are TGTGCCAGCAGCTTAGCCGTCGTCAGGGTTGTAAGATCTGGGGTCAACGTCCTGACTTTC.

At least ten counts were recorded for this clonotype. The rearrangement joins TRBV6-1 to TRBJ2-7, with 9 bases identical to TRBD1. The CDR3 has 14 residues. Looked up from germline, CDR1 is MNHNS and CDR2 is SASEGT. V trimming: 10 bases; J trimming: 6 bases; junction bases outside the gene matches: 13. The CDR3: CATSTLGQGGEQYV. The CDR3, as DNA: TGTGCCACCTCGACCCTGGGACAGGGCGGCGAGCAGTACGTC.

This clonotype was observed at least ten times. The rearrangement joins TRBV7-2 to TRBJ2-3; either TRBD1 or TRBD2 may supply D (5 bases each). The CDR3 has 14 residues. V lost 5 bases and J lost 8, with 17 bases in between. Germline-derived CDR1 and CDR2 are SGHTA and FQGNSA. CDR3 loop: CASSGRDLRATQYF. The CDR3 coding sequence is TGTGCCAGCAGCGGCAGGGACCTCCGGGCTACGCAGTATTTT.

This clonotype was seen only a few times. V and J are TRBV6-5 and TRBJ2-2; the match to TRBD2 covers 10 bases. Germline loops: CDR1 MNHEY, CDR2 SVGAGI. The CDR3 covers 16 residues. V dropped 6 bases and J dropped 7; count of bases not matched to a gene: 11. The CDR3 nucleotides read TGTGCCAGCAGCCCCACCCGGACTAGCGGTCGCGGGGAGCTGTTTTTT. Translating gives CASSPTRTSGRGELFF.

This clonotype occurred a few times. This chain uses TRBV7-2 with TRBJ2-2; 9 bases align to TRBD1. The CDR3 contains 16 residues. Trimming cost V 5 bases and J 4 bases; bases outside gene matches: 8. Per the germline V gene, CDR1 is SGHTA and CDR2 is FQGNSA. CDR3 in DNA: TGTGCCAGCAGCGCATACAGGGGGCGAGGCACCGGGGAGCTGTTTTTT. Translated: CASSAYRGRGTGELFF. Using reference TRBV7-2 and TRBJ2-2 for the parts outside the CDR3, the full variable domain is GAGVSQSPSNKVTEKGKDVELRCDPISGHTALYWYRQSLGQGLEFLIYFQGNSAPDKSGLPSDRFSAERTGGSVSTLTIQRTQQEDSAVYLCASSAYRGRGTGELFFGEGSRLTVL.